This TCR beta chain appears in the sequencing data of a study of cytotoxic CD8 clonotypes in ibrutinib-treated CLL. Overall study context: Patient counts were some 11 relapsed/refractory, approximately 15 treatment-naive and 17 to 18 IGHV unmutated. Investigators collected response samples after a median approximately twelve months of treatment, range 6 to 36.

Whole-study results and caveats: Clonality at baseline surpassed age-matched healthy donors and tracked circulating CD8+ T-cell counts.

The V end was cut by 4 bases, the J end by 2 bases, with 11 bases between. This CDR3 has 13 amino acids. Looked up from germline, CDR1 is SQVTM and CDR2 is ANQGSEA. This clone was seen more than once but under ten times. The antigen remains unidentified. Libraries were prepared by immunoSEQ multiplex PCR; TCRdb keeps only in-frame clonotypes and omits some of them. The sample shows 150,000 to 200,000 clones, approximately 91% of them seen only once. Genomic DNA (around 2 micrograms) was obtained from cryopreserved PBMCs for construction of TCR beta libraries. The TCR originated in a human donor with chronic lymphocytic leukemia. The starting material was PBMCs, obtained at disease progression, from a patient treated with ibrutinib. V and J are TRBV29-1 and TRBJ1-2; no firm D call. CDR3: CSVGNSLNYGYTF. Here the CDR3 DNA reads TGCAGCGTTGGCAACAGCTTGAACTATGGCTACACCTTC. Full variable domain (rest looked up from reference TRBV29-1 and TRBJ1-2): SAVISQKPSRDICQRGTSLTIQCQVDSQVTMMFWYRQQPGQSLTLIATANQGSEATYESGFVIDKFPISRPNLTFSTLTVSNMSPEDSSIYLCSVGNSLNYGYTFGSGTRLTVV.